Listed below are T cell receptor beta chains from one sample, sequenced in a study of cytomegalovirus exposure and HLA in healthy donors. Assay used: immunoSEQ multiplex PCR; TCRdb lists only in-frame clones, some missing. Of more than 110,000 clones listed, about 70% are singletons. Sequences were obtained from PBMCs. The receptors originated from a woman aged 55-75 years in good health and CMV-seropositive. Both conserved end residues are part of each CDR3. D genes are given only for firm matches. Size is omitted from some rows. Given values are once, few, many or a class for expanded clones.

. 13 TRBJ2-1 . TRBV5-1 CASSLAVYNEQFF TGCGCCAGCAGCTTGGCCGTGTACAATGAGCAGTTCTTC
. 10 TRBJ1-1 . TRBV29-1 CSDDRPGAFF TGCAGCGATGACAGGCCCGGAGCTTTCTTT
TRBD1 15 TRBJ2-3 few TRBV5-1 CASSLQGVSTDTQYF TGCGCCAGCAGCTTACAGGGGGTTAGCACAGATACGCAGTATTTT
. 14 TRBJ1-5 . TRBV28 CASSLVESNQPQHF TGTGCCAGCAGCCTGGTCGAGAGCAATCAGCCCCAGCATTTT
. 14 TRBJ2-5 . TRBV7-7 CASSLARAGETQYF TGTGCTAGCAGCTTAGCTAGAGCGGGAGAGACCCAGTACTTC
. 12 TRBJ1-1 . TRBV28 CASSFGVVGAFF TGTGCCAGCAGTTTCGGGGTGGTAGGTGCTTTCTTT
. 14 TRBJ1-2 . TRBV18 CASSPRQTNYGYTF TGTGCCAGCTCACCAAGACAGACAAACTATGGCTACACCTTC
. 15 TRBJ2-7 few TRBV7-9 CASSLRATGSYEQYF TGTGCCAGCAGCTTAAGGGCTACAGGGTCCTACGAGCAGTACTTC
. 15 TRBJ2-2 . TRBV18 CASSPPAGNTGELFF TGTGCCAGCTCACCACCGGCTGGGAACACCGGGGAGCTGTTTTTT
. 14 TRBJ1-6 once TRBV10-3 CAISEARNNSPLHF TGTGCCATCAGTGAGGCCAGGAATAATTCACCCCTCCACTTT
TRBD2 14 TRBJ2-7 . TRBV29-1 CSGRLAFPNYEQYF TGCAGCGGCAGACTAGCCTTCCCGAACTACGAGCAGTACTTC
. 14 TRBJ1-5 few TRBV28 CASLSGGTNQPQHF TGTGCCAGCCTCTCGGGGGGGACCAATCAGCCCCAGCATTTT
. 11 TRBJ2-5 . TRBV29-1 CSVYAEGTQYF TGCAGCGTTTATGCCGAGGGGACCCAGTACTTC
TRBD2 14 TRBJ2-1 . TRBV6-6 CASTIAGEGNEQFF TGTGCCAGCACCATAGCGGGAGAGGGCAATGAGCAGTTCTTC
TRBD1 13 TRBJ2-1 . TRBV7-8 CASSLDRLNEQFF TGTGCCAGCAGCTTGGACAGGTTGAATGAGCAGTTCTTC
TRBD1 19 TRBJ1-1 . TRBV7-3 CASSLNPQGTGRMNTEAFF TGTGCCAGCAGCTTAAATCCGCAGGGGACAGGGCGAATGAACACTGAAGCTTTCTTT
TRBD1 17 TRBJ1-5 . TRBV28 CASSLWRTGGGNQPQHF TGTGCCAGCAGCCTATGGAGGACAGGGGGGGGCAATCAGCCCCAGCATTTT
TRBD1 16 TRBJ1-5 . TRBV15 CATSSEGQGTNQPQHF TGTGCCACCAGCAGTGAGGGACAGGGTACCAATCAGCCCCAGCATTTT
. 15 TRBJ1-3 . TRBV5-1 CASSLSPSSGNTIYF TGCGCCAGCAGCTTGTCCCCCAGCTCTGGAAACACCATATATTTT
. 15 TRBJ1-2 . TRBV7-9 CASSPRSTGLHGYTF TGTGCCAGCAGCCCCAGATCAACAGGGTTACATGGCTACACCTTC
TRBD2 15 TRBJ2-1 . TRBV7-2 CASRLAGGTYNEQFF TGTGCCAGCAGACTAGCGGGAGGGACTTACAATGAGCAGTTCTTC
. 17 TRBJ2-3 . TRBV2 CASSEAPPGKGQDTQYF TGTGCCAGCAGTGAAGCCCCACCCGGGAAGGGCCAAGATACGCAGTATTTT
. 13 TRBJ1-2 few TRBV27 CASRQGSGYGYTF TGTGCCAGCCGTCAGGGGTCCGGCTATGGCTACACCTTC
TRBD1 14 TRBJ1-1 . TRBV28 CASRTQGANTEAFF TGTGCCAGCAGAACACAGGGGGCGAACACTGAAGCTTTCTTT
. 16 TRBJ1-2 . TRBV27 CASSRGTSQANYGYTF TGTGCCAGCAGTCGAGGGACTTCCCAGGCTAACTATGGCTACACCTTC
. 14 TRBJ2-5 . TRBV9 CASSGELARETQYF TGTGCCAGCAGCGGAGAACTCGCTCGAGAGACCCAGTACTTC
. 12 TRBJ2-5 . TRBV29-1 CSVPSGSETQYF TGCAGCGTTCCATCAGGGTCAGAGACCCAGTACTTC
TRBD1 15 TRBJ2-1 . TRBV19 CASSMGTGTYNEQFF TGTGCCAGTAGTATGGGGACAGGTACCTACAATGAGCAGTTCTTC
. 11 TRBJ1-4 few TRBV29-1 CSGQRNEKLFF TGCAGCGGACAGCGCAATGAAAAACTGTTTTTT
TRBD1 15 TRBJ1-1 . TRBV11-3 CASSYVRTGNTEAFF TGTGCCAGCAGCTATGTCAGGACAGGGAACACTGAAGCTTTCTTT
. 15 TRBJ2-7 . TRBV4-1 CASSQEGQGGREQYF TGCGCCAGCAGCCAAGAAGGGCAGGGAGGCCGCGAGCAGTACTTC
. 15 TRBJ2-3 once TRBV18 CASSPERSGTDTQYF TGTGCCAGCTCCCCCGAGCGGAGTGGCACAGATACGCAGTATTTT
TRBD1 15 TRBJ1-2 . TRBV5-1 CASYPSDRGVYGYTF TGCGCCAGCTACCCGAGTGACAGGGGGGTCTATGGCTACACCTTC
TRBD2 13 TRBJ2-5 . TRBV18 CASSPGLEETQYF TGTGCCAGCTCACCAGGACTAGAAGAGACCCAGTACTTC
. 11 TRBJ2-7 . TRBV11-2 CASSPSYEQYF TGTGCCAGCAGCCCTTCCTACGAGCAGTACTTC
. 15 TRBJ2-1 . TRBV6-1 CASSADGVSYNEQFF TGTGCCAGCAGCGCCGACGGAGTCTCCTACAATGAGCAGTTCTTC
TRBD2 16 TRBJ2-3 . TRBV5-1 CASSLVVAGGTDTQYF TGCGCCAGCAGCTTGGTAGTAGCGGGAGGAACAGATACGCAGTATTTT